This TCR beta chain was identified during a study of PD-L1 blockade in urothelial cancer. Study observations and caveats: Survival was better when pretreatment blood TCR clonality fell below the median. Patients who had durable benefit saw their tumor-associated blood clones expand more at 3 weeks.

The CDR3 totals 15 residues. Germline assignment: CDR1 LGHNA and CDR2 YSLEER. With 2 bases removed from V and 0 bases from J, the gap between germline ends came to 8 bases. Disease in patients was locally advanced or metastatic urothelial carcinoma. Generated by immunoSEQ multiplex PCR, the TCRdb table keeps only in-frame clones and is missing some. This sample carries about 90,000 clones, 85% to 95% of them seen once, and the ten largest clones take over 9%. With respect to this clone: Its antigen is still unknown.

The V call is TRBV4-3, the J call TRBJ2-1; weak D call: TRBD2 (6 bases). The sequences come from PBMCs, collected around atezolizumab (anti-PD-L1) treatment. The clonotype comes from a man in his sixties with urothelial cancer. CDR3 nucleotide sequence: TGCGCCAGCAGCCAACGACTAGGCTCCTACAATGAGCAGTTCTTC. Translating gives CASSQRLGSYNEQFF.